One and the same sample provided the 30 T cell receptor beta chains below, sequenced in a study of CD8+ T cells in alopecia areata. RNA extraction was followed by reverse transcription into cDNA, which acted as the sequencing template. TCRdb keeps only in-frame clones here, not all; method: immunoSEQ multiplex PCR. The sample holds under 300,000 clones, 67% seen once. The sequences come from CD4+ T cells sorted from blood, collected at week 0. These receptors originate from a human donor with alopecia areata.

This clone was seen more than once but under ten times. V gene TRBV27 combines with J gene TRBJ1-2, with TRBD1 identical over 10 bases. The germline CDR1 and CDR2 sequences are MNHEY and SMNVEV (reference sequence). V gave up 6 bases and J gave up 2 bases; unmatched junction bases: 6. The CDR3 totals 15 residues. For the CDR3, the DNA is TGTGCCAGCAGAAAGACAGGGGGCCGGAACTATGGCTACACCTTC. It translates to CASRKTGGRNYGYTF.

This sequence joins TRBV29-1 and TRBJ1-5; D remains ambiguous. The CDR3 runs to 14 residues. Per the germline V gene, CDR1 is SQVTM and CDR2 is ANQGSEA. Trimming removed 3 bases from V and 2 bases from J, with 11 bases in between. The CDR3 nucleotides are TGCAGCGTTGAGACCGCCCGCGGCAATCAGCCCCAGCATTTT. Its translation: CSVETARGNQPQHF.

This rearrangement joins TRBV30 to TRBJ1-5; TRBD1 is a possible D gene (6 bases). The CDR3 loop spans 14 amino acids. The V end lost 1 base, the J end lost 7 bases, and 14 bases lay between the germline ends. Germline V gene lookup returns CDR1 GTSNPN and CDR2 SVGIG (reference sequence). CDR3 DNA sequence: TGTGCCTGGAGTGGCTCAGGGGCTAGACAGCCCCAGCATTTT. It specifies CAWSGSGARQPQHF. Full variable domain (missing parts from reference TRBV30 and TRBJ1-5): SQTIHQWPATLVQPVGSPLSLECTVEGTSNPNLYWYRQAAGRGLQLLFYSVGIGQISSEVPQNLSASRPQDRQFILSSKKLLLSDSGFYLCAWSGSGARQPQHFGDGTRLSIL.

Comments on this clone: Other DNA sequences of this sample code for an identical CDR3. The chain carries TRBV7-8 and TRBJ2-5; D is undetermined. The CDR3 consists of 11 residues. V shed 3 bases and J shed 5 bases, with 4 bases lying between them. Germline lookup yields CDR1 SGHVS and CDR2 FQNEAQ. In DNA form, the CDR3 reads TGTGCCAGCAGCTTCGGGGAGACCCAGTACTTC. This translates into CASSFGETQYF.

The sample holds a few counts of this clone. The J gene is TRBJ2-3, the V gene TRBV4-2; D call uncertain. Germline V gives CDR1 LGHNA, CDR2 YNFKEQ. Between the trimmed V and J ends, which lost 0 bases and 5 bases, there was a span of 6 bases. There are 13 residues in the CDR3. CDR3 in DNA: TGTGCCAGCAGCCAAGATTGGTTAGATACGCAGTATTTT. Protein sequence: CASSQDWLDTQYF.

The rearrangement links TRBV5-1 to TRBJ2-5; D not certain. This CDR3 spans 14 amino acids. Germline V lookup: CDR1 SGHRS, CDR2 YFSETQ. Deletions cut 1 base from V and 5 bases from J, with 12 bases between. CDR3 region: CASSLLTTDETQYF. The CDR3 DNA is TGCGCCAGCAGCTTGCTGACGACGGATGAGACCCAGTACTTC.

This CDR3 reads CASSMDRNSNQPQHF. CDR3 DNA: TGTGCCAGCAGCATGGACAGGAATAGCAATCAGCCCCAGCATTTT. The chain has TRBV7-9 and TRBJ1-5, with 7 bases fitting TRBD1. Losses at the gene ends were 5 bases for V and 0 bases for J; bases not matched to a gene: 4. CDR3 length: 15 residues. Germline values: CDR1 SEHNR, CDR2 FQNEAQ (reference sequence).

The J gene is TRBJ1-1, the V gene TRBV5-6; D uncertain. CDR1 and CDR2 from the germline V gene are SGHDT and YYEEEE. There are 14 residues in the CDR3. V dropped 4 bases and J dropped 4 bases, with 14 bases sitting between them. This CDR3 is CASSPDRQFTEAFF. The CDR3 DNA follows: TGTGCCAGCAGCCCGGACCGACAATTCACTGAAGCTTTCTTT.

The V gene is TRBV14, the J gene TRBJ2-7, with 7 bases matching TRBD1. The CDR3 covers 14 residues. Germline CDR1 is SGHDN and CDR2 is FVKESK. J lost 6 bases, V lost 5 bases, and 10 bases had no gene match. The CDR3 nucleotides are TGTGCCAGCAGCTTCGACAGGGTCCTACGCGAGCAGTACTTC. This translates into CASSFDRVLREQYF.

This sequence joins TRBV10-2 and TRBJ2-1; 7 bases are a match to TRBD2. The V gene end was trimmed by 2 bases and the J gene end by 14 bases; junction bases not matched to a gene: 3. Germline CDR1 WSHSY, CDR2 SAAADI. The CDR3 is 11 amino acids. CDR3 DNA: TGCGCCAGCAGTGAGATGGGGGGGGAGTTCTTC. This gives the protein CASSEMGGEFF.

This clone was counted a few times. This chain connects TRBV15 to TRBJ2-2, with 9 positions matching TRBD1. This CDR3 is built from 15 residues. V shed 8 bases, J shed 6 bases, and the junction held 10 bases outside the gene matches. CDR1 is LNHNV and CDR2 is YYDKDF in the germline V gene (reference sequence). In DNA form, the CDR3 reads TGTGCCACCTCAAGGGGACAGGGTCTCGCCGGGGAGCTGTTTTTT. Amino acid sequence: CATSRGQGLAGELFF.

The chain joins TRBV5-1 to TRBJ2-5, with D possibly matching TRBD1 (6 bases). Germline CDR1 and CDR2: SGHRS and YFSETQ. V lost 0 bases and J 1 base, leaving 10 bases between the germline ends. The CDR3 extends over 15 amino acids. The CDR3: CASSLAGTPQETQYF. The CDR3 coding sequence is TGCGCCAGCAGCTTGGCCGGGACACCCCAAGAGACCCAGTACTTC.

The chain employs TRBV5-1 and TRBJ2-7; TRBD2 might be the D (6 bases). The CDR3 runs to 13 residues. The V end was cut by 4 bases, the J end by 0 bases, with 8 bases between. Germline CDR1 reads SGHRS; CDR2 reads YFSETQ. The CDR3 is CASSPGSSYEQYF. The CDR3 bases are TGCGCCAGCAGCCCCGGGAGCTCCTACGAGCAGTACTTC.

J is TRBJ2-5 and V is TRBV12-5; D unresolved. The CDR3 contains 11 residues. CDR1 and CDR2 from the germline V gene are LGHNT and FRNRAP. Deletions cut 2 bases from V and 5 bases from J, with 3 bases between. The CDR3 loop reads CASGLMETQYF. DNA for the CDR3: TGTGCTAGTGGTTTGATGGAGACCCAGTACTTC. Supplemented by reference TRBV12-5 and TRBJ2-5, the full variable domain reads DARVTQTPRHKVTEMGQEVTMRCQPILGHNTVFWYRQTMMQGLELLAYFRNRAPLDDSGMPKDRFSAEMPDATLATLKIQPSEPRDSAVYFCASGLMETQYFGPGTRLLVL.

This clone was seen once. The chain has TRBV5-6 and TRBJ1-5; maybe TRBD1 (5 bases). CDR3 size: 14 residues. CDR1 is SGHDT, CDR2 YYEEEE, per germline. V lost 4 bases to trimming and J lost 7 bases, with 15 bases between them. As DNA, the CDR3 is TGTGCCAGCAGCCGCGGGACCCCGGGCCAGCCCCAGCATTTT. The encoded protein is CASSRGTPGQPQHF. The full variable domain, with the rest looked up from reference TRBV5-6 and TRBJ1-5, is DAGVTQSPTHLIKTRGQQVTLRCSPKSGHDTVSWYQQALGQGPQFIFQYYEEEERQRGNFPDRFSGHQFPNYSSELNVNALLLGDSALYLCASSRGTPGQPQHFGDGTRLSIL.

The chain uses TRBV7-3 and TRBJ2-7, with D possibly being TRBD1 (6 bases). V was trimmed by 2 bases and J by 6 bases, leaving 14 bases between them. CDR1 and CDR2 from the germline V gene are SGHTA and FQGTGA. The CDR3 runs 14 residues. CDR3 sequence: CASSLSGAGGEQYF. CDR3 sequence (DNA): TGTGCCAGCAGCTTATCAGGGGCAGGTGGCGAGCAGTACTTC.

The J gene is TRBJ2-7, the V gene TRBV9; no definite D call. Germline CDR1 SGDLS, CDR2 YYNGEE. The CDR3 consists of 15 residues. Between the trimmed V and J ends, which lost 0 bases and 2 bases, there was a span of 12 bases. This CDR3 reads CASSVDNGYAYEQYF. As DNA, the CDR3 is TGTGCCAGCAGCGTAGATAACGGGTATGCCTACGAGCAGTACTTC.

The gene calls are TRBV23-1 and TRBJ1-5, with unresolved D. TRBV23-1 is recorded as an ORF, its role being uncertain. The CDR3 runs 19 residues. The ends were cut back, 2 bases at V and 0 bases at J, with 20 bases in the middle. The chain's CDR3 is CASSQPTRSVSNSNQPQHF. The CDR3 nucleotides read TGCGCCAGCAGTCAACCAACCCGGTCGGTGTCGAATAGCAATCAGCCCCAGCATTTT.

The CDR3, as DNA: TGTGCCATCAGTGACGGACAGGGGGCCTACGAGCAGTACTTC. Translating gives CAISDGQGAYEQYF. The chain joins TRBV10-3 to TRBJ2-7, with TRBD1 identical over 10 bases. This CDR3 has 14 residues. Germline V gene data show CDR1 as ENHRY and CDR2 as SYGVKD. V lost 3 bases, J lost 2 bases, and 1 base stayed unmatched.

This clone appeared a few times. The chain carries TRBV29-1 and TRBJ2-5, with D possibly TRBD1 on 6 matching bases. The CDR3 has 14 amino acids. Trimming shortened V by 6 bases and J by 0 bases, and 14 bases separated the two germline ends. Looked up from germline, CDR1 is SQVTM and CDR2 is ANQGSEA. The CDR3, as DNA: TGCAGCGTCTACAGGGATCCCAACCAAGAGACCCAGTACTTC. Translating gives CSVYRDPNQETQYF.

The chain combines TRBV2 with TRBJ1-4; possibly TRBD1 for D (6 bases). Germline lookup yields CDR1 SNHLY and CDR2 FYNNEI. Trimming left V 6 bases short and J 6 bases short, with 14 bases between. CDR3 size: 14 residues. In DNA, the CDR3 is TGTGCCAGCAGCCGCAGGGGCCCAGATGAAAAACTGTTTTTT. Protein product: CASSRRGPDEKLFF.

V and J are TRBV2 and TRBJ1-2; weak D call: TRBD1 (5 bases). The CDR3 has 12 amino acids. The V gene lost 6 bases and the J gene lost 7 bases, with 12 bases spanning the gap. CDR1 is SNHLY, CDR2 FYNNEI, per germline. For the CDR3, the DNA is TGTGCCAGCAGAAGGGGTGGCGGTGGCTACACCTTC. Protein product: CASRRGGGGYTF.

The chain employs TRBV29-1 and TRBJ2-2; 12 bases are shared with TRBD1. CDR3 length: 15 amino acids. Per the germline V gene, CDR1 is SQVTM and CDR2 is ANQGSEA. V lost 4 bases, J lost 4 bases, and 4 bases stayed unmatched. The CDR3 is CSVAGQGALTGELFF. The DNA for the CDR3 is TGCAGCGTTGCGGGACAGGGGGCCCTCACCGGGGAGCTGTTTTTT.

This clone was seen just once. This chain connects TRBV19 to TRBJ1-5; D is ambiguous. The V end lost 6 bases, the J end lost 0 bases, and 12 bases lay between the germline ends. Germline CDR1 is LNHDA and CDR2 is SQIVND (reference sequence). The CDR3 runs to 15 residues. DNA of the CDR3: TGTGCCAGTAGGCACGGAGGTTATAGCAATCAGCCCCAGCATTTT. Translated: CASRHGGYSNQPQHF.

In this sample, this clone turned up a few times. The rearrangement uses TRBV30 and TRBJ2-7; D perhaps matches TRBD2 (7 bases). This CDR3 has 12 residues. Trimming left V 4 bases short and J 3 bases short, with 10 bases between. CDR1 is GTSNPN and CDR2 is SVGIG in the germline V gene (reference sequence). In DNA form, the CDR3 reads TGTGCCTGGAAGGGGGGGAACTACGAGCAGTACTTC. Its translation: CAWKGGNYEQYF.

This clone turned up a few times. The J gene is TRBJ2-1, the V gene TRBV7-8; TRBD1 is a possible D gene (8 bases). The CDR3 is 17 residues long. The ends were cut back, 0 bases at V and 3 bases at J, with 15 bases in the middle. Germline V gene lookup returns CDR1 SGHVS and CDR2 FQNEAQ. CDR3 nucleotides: TGTGCCAGCAGCTTAGCCTACAGGGGGGGCATCTACAATGAGCAGTTCTTC. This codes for CASSLAYRGGIYNEQFF.

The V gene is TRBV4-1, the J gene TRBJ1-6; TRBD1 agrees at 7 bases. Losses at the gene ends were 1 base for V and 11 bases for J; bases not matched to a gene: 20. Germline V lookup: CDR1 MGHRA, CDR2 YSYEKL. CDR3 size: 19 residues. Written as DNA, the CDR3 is TGCGCCAGCAGCCAAGGGGAGGGACAGTTCTCCCCCTCGGATCCACCCCTCCACTTT. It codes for CASSQGEGQFSPSDPPLHF.

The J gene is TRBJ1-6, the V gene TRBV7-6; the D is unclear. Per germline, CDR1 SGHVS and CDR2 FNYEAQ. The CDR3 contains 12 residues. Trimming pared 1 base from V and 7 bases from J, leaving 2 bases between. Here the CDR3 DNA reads TGTGCCAGCAGCTTAGGGAATTCACCCCTCCACTTT. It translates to CASSLGNSPLHF.

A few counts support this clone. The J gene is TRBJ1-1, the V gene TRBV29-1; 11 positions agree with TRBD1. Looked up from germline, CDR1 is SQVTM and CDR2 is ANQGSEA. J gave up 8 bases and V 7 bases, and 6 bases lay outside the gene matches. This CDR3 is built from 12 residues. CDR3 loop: CSADRTGGEAFF. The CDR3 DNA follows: TGCAGCGCTGACCGGACAGGGGGCGAAGCTTTCTTT.

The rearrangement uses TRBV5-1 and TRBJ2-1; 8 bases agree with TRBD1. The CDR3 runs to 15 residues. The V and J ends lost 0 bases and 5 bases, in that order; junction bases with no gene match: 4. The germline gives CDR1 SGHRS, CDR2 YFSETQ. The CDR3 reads CASSLGTGTHNEQFF. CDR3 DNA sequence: TGCGCCAGCAGCTTGGGGACAGGGACCCACAATGAGCAGTTCTTC.